Presented here are 27 T cell receptor beta chains from one specimen sequenced in a study of blood T cell repertoires in COVID-19. The repertoire was sequenced with immunoSEQ multiplex PCR; TCRdb's copy has only in-frame clones and lacks some. The profile shows some 80,000 clones, 90% of them singletons. Input material: peripheral blood. These TCRs come from a woman of 80 years or more with active or convalescent COVID-19.

This chain uses TRBV12-3 or TRBV12-4 with TRBJ1-6; D may be TRBD1 (5 bases). V was pared by 4 bases and J by 6 bases, with 7 bases between. CDR3 length: 13 residues. The CDR3 is CASSSQGNSPLHF. As DNA, the CDR3 is TGTGCCAGCAGTTCCCAGGGTAATTCACCCCTCCACTTT.

The chain combines TRBV28 with TRBJ2-2; 9 nucleotides line up with TRBD1. Trimming at V came to 6 bases and at J to 6 bases, leaving 8 bases not matched to a gene. Germline lookup yields CDR1 MDHEN and CDR2 SYDVKM. The CDR3 has 15 residues. The chain's CDR3 is CASSYRGLQSGELFF. In DNA form, the CDR3 reads TGTGCCAGCAGCTACAGGGGGCTTCAATCCGGGGAGCTGTTTTTT.

The V gene is TRBV7-3, the J gene TRBJ2-3, with TRBD2 matching over 9 bases. This CDR3 has 15 residues. The germline V gene has CDR1 SGHTA and CDR2 FQGTGA. J gave up 4 bases and V 1 base, and 3 bases lay outside the gene matches. As DNA, the CDR3 is TGTGCCAGCAGCTTAAGGGCGGGGGGGCCAGATACGCAGTATTTT. This translates into CASSLRAGGPDTQYF.

This sequence joins TRBV11-2 and TRBJ1-5; D not certain. Trimming stripped 0 bases from V and 7 bases from J, with 7 bases between. Germline lookup yields CDR1 SGHAT and CDR2 FQNNGV. The CDR3 sequence is 13 residues long. CDR3 DNA: TGTGCCAGCAGCTTAGACGGAGGGCAGCCCCAGCATTTT. It encodes CASSLDGGQPQHF.

The chain has TRBV5-4 and TRBJ1-6; 7 bases are a match to TRBD1. Germline-derived CDR1 and CDR2 are SGHNT and YYREEE (reference sequence). V gave up 3 bases and J gave up 9 bases; unmatched junction bases: 6. The length of the CDR3 is 14 residues. Here the CDR3 reads CASSSRDSSSPLHF. CDR3 bases: TGTGCCAGCAGCTCCCGGGACAGCTCTTCACCCCTCCACTTT. The variable domain in full, with the rest retrieved from reference TRBV5-4 and TRBJ1-6, is ETGVTQSPTHLIKTRGQQVTLRCSSQSGHNTVSWYQQALGQGPQFIFQYYREEENGRGNFPPRFSGLQFPNYSSELNVNALELDDSALYLCASSSRDSSSPLHFGNGTRLTVT.

The V gene is TRBV18, the J gene TRBJ2-7; D perhaps matches TRBD1 (5 bases). The CDR3 runs 14 residues. Trimming shortened V by 2 bases and J by 2 bases, and 10 bases separated the two germline ends. CDR1 and CDR2 (germline): KGHSH, LQKENI. The CDR3 DNA is TGTGCCAGCTCACCAGGGGCAGCTGCCTACGAGCAGTACTTC. This translates into CASSPGAAAYEQYF.

The chain joins TRBV7-9 to TRBJ1-2; 7 bases line up with TRBD1. CDR3 length equals 14 residues. Germline assignment: CDR1 SEHNR and CDR2 FQNEAQ (reference sequence). Unmatched junction bases numbered 11, after V lost 5 bases and J lost 8 bases. For the CDR3, the DNA is TGTGCCAGCAGCGCCTGGCGGGACAGTAGGGGCTACACCTTC. Protein product: CASSAWRDSRGYTF.

The chain employs TRBV7-8 and TRBJ1-6, with 9 bases identical to TRBD1. CDR3 length: 17 amino acids. Trimming cost V 5 bases and J 7 bases; bases outside gene matches: 12. CDR1 SGHVS and CDR2 FQNEAQ come from the germline V gene. CDR3 sequence: CASSTNRGRVGNSPLHF. The CDR3 coding sequence is TGTGCCAGCAGCACGAACAGGGGGCGAGTTGGAAATTCACCCCTCCACTTT.

The chain couples TRBV5-1 to TRBJ2-2, with unresolved D. Per the germline V gene, CDR1 is SGHRS and CDR2 is YFSETQ. V lost 0 bases to trimming and J lost 0 bases, with 6 bases between them. The CDR3 sequence is 15 residues long. The CDR3 bases are TGCGCCAGCAGCTTGGCCCCAGCGAACACCGGGGAGCTGTTTTTT. Its protein is CASSLAPANTGELFF.

Concerning this clone itself: Distinct nucleotide sequences in the sample also encode this CDR3. The chain is built from TRBV2 and TRBJ1-5, with D perhaps TRBD1 (6 bases). The CDR3 totals 13 residues. V shed 8 bases and J shed 6 bases, with 14 bases lying between them. Germline values: CDR1 SNHLY, CDR2 FYNNEI. The CDR3 sequence: CASEGEGGQPQHF. Written as DNA, the CDR3 is TGTGCCAGCGAGGGGGAGGGGGGTCAGCCCCAGCATTTT.

The rearrangement links TRBV6-5 to TRBJ2-1; D may be TRBD2 (5 bases). Germline V gene sequence: CDR1 MNHEY, CDR2 SVGAGI. This CDR3 region has 16 residues. Trimming removed 4 bases from V and 7 bases from J, with 20 bases in between. The CDR3: CASSSPRVDWENEQFF. In DNA form, the CDR3 reads TGTGCCAGCAGTTCCCCCCGGGTAGATTGGGAGAATGAGCAGTTCTTC.

This rearrangement joins TRBV30 to TRBJ1-1; unclear D gene. The V end lost 0 bases, the J end lost 0 bases, and 8 bases lay between the germline ends. This CDR3 comprises 14 residues. The germline V gene has CDR1 GTSNPN and CDR2 SVGIG (reference sequence). CDR3 loop: CAWSVGRMNTEAFF. DNA for the CDR3: TGTGCCTGGAGTGTGGGCAGAATGAACACTGAAGCTTTCTTT.

The chain has TRBV7-9 and TRBJ1-2, with a weak D call TRBD1 (5 bases). The CDR3 loop spans 13 amino acids. Germline CDR1 reads SEHNR; CDR2 reads FQNEAQ (reference sequence). Between the trimmed V and J ends, which lost 0 bases and 4 bases, there was a span of 6 bases. CDR3 residues: CASSLAGPYGYTF. The CDR3 DNA reads as TGTGCCAGCAGCTTAGCGGGGCCCTATGGCTACACCTTC.

The V gene is TRBV19, the J gene TRBJ2-7; TRBD1 agrees at 7 bases. V shed 3 bases, J shed 4 bases, and the junction held 9 bases outside the gene matches. Germline CDR1 and CDR2: LNHDA and SQIVND (reference sequence). The CDR3 is made up of 15 amino acids. Here the CDR3 DNA reads TGTGCCAGTAGTATGGTGGCAGGGGGTATATACGAGCAGTACTTC. This codes for CASSMVAGGIYEQYF.

V gene TRBV11-2 combines with J gene TRBJ2-1; TRBD2 agrees at 7 bases. In germline, CDR1 is SGHAT, CDR2 FQNNGV. V lost 6 bases, J lost 1 base, and 0 bases stayed unmatched. The CDR3 extends over 13 amino acids. As DNA, the CDR3 is TGTGCCAGCAGGCGGGGGTCCTACAATGAGCAGTTCTTC. This gives the protein CASRRGSYNEQFF. The full variable domain, completed using reference TRBV11-2 and TRBJ2-1, is EAGVAQSPRYKIIEKRQSVAFWCNPISGHATLYWYQQILGQGPKLLIQFQNNGVVDDSQLPKDRFSAERLKGVDSTLKIQPAKLEDSAVYLCASRRGSYNEQFFGPGTRLTVL.

The chain combines TRBV6-6 with TRBJ1-5, with a weak D call TRBD1 (5 bases). Germline CDR1 reads MNHNY; CDR2 reads SVGAGI (reference sequence). The CDR3 is made up of 17 amino acids. Trimming pared 5 bases from V and 9 bases from J, leaving 26 bases between. This CDR3 is CASSLRYTRQQYWPQHF. The CDR3 DNA follows: TGTGCCAGCAGTCTCCGCTACACGCGACAGCAATATTGGCCCCAGCATTTT.

The chain uses TRBV4-3 and TRBJ1-5; D is perhaps TRBD1 (5 bases). The CDR3 has 15 amino acids. The V gene lost 1 base and the J gene lost 4 bases, with 11 bases spanning the gap. The germline CDR1 and CDR2 sequences are LGHNA and YSLEER. The CDR3 here is CASSQGGVRNQPQHF. The CDR3 DNA reads TGCGCCAGCAGCCAAGGGGGGGTTAGGAATCAGCCCCAGCATTTT.

This chain links TRBV18 with TRBJ1-5, with D maybe TRBD1 (6 bases). Germline V gene data show CDR1 as KGHSH and CDR2 as LQKENI. V lost 0 bases to trimming and J lost 0 bases, with 33 bases between them. The CDR3 is 24 residues long. This CDR3 reads CASSPPHPRTAPRIIIYSNQPQHF. CDR3 nucleotides: TGTGCCAGCTCACCACCTCACCCCCGGACAGCCCCCCGCATTATCATTTATAGCAATCAGCCCCAGCATTTT.

This clone was counted once. The chain is built from TRBV11-2 and TRBJ2-1; 10 bases agree with TRBD2. The germline V gene has CDR1 SGHAT and CDR2 FQNNGV. V lost 3 bases to trimming and J lost 4 bases; unmatched junction nucleotides: 6. The CDR3 consists of 16 residues. CDR3: CASSFLAGVTYNEQFF. The CDR3 DNA follows: TGTGCCAGCAGCTTTCTAGCGGGGGTAACTTACAATGAGCAGTTCTTC.

The chain is built from TRBV2 and TRBJ1-5, with D hard to call. The germline V gene encodes CDR1 SNHLY and CDR2 FYNNEI. The CDR3 totals 15 residues. V lost 6 bases and J lost 2, with 14 bases in between. CDR3 in amino acids: CASRVAARGNQPQHF. The CDR3 coding sequence is TGTGCCAGCAGAGTAGCCGCGAGGGGCAATCAGCCCCAGCATTTT.

The rearrangement uses TRBV9 and TRBJ2-7; 10 nucleotides agree with TRBD1. The CDR3 totals 15 residues. Germline CDR1 SGDLS, CDR2 YYNGEE. V was pared by 3 bases and J by 3 bases, with 6 bases of the junction left unmatched. CDR3 nucleotide sequence: TGTGCCAGCAGCGCCGGGACAGGGGTCTACTACGAGCAGTACTTC. Translated: CASSAGTGVYYEQYF.

V gene TRBV30 combines with J gene TRBJ2-7; D not certain. Looked up from germline, CDR1 is GTSNPN and CDR2 is SVGIG (reference sequence). This CDR3 is 13 amino acids long. Between the trimmed V and J ends, which lost 0 bases and 2 bases, there was a span of 8 bases. The CDR3 region is CAWSVLGTYEQYF. CDR3 DNA sequence: TGTGCCTGGAGTGTACTTGGTACCTACGAGCAGTACTTC.

The chain is built from TRBV5-1 and TRBJ2-5; perhaps TRBD2 as D (7 bases). This CDR3 is 13 amino acids long. Germline values: CDR1 SGHRS, CDR2 YFSETQ. V lost 6 bases and J 2 bases, leaving 11 bases between the germline ends. The CDR3 is CASNGGPQETQYF. Written as DNA, the CDR3 is TGCGCCAGCAACGGGGGGCCGCAAGAGACCCAGTACTTC.

The chain recombines TRBV10-3 with TRBJ2-2; 10 bases map to TRBD2. After removal of 8 bases from V and 4 bases from J, the junction contained 4 bases not matched to a gene. Germline CDR1 is ENHRY and CDR2 is SYGVKD. The CDR3 spans 14 residues. The CDR3 spells CAIRWTSGTGELFF. CDR3 in DNA: TGTGCCATCCGGTGGACTAGCGGCACCGGGGAGCTGTTTTTT.

V gene TRBV19 combines with J gene TRBJ2-2; TRBD1 agrees at 7 bases. CDR1 LNHDA and CDR2 SQIVND come from the germline V gene (reference sequence). Losses at the gene ends were 5 bases for V and 4 bases for J; bases not matched to a gene: 4. This CDR3 spans 14 amino acids. In DNA form, the CDR3 reads TGTGCCAGTAGTCGACAGGGTTCCACCGGGGAGCTGTTTTTT. Amino acids: CASSRQGSTGELFF.

J is TRBJ1-1 and V is TRBV6-6; the D gene is possibly TRBD1 (6 bases). Between the trimmed V and J ends, which lost 2 bases and 4 bases, there was a span of 8 bases. In germline, CDR1 is MNHNY, CDR2 SVGAGI (reference sequence). CDR3 length: 13 amino acids. The CDR3 nucleotides read TGTGCCAGCAGTTACGACAGGACCACTGAAGCTTTCTTT. As protein: CASSYDRTTEAFF.

The gene calls are TRBV4-3 and TRBJ1-2; 10 nucleotides match TRBD1. The CDR3 contains 14 residues. The V and J ends lost 2 bases and 6 bases, in that order; junction bases with no gene match: 3. From germline, CDR1 is LGHNA and CDR2 YSLEER. CDR3 DNA: TGCGCCAGCAGCCAATATGGGACAGGGGATGGCTACACCTTC. Translated: CASSQYGTGDGYTF.